These 12 T cell receptor beta chains were sequenced from one sample in a study of cytomegalovirus exposure and HLA in healthy donors. TCRdb keeps only in-frame clones here, not all; method: immunoSEQ multiplex PCR. The table shows around 240,000 clones, with 90% occurring only once. What was sequenced was PBMCs. The receptors stem from a woman aged 18-35 years in good health and CMV-seronegative.

V is TRBV11-2 and J is TRBJ2-3; D not certain. Between the trimmed V and J ends, which lost 5 bases and 0 bases, there was a span of 6 bases. The CDR3 runs to 13 residues. CDR1 SGHAT and CDR2 FQNNGV come from the germline V gene. The CDR3 spells CASSPVSTDTQYF. CDR3 sequence (DNA): TGTGCCAGCAGCCCCGTGAGCACAGATACGCAGTATTTT.

The gene calls are TRBV6-5 and TRBJ2-1; tentatively, D is TRBD1 (6 bases). V lost 6 bases to trimming and J lost 5 bases, with 11 bases between them. The CDR3 sequence is 13 residues long. CDR1 MNHEY and CDR2 SVGAGI come from the germline V gene. The CDR3 sequence is CASRADRHNEQFF. CDR3 nucleotide sequence: TGTGCCAGCAGGGCCGACAGGCACAATGAGCAGTTCTTC.

The chain links TRBV28 to TRBJ2-1; possible D gene TRBD1, 5 bases. Germline V lookup: CDR1 MDHEN, CDR2 SYDVKM. This CDR3 is 15 amino acids long. V was pared by 2 bases and J by 2 bases, with 10 bases between. CDR3 in DNA: TGTGCCAGCAGTTTAGCTGGGGCTGCCTACAATGAGCAGTTCTTC. As protein: CASSLAGAAYNEQFF.

This clone appeared a few times. This chain joins TRBV5-1 and TRBJ2-5; D uncertain. From germline, CDR1 is SGHRS and CDR2 YFSETQ. Trimming removed 0 bases from V and 1 base from J, with 7 bases in between. The CDR3 covers 14 residues. CDR3 residues: CASSLGGVQETQYF. The CDR3 bases are TGCGCCAGCAGCTTGGGCGGTGTCCAAGAGACCCAGTACTTC.

The chain carries TRBV7-8 and TRBJ2-5; 10 bases fit TRBD2. The J segment lost 5 bases and the V segment lost 5 bases, leaving 8 bases of the junction unmatched. The germline CDR1 and CDR2 sequences are SGHVS and FQNEAQ. This CDR3 has 15 amino acids. The CDR3: CASSLSGGAAETQYF. Written as DNA, the CDR3 is TGTGCCAGCAGCCTGAGCGGGGGGGCCGCTGAGACCCAGTACTTC.

The chain is built from TRBV5-1 and TRBJ2-3, with TRBD2 identical over 12 bases. Trimming at V came to 2 bases and at J to 0 bases, leaving 10 bases not matched to a gene. The CDR3 has 19 amino acids. CDR1 is SGHRS and CDR2 is YFSETQ in the germline V gene. Here the CDR3 DNA reads TGCGCCAGCAGCTTCCGACTAGCGGGGGCCATATCTAGCACAGATACGCAGTATTTT. Protein: CASSFRLAGAISSTDTQYF. Full variable domain (outside the CDR3, taken from reference TRBV5-1 and TRBJ2-3): KAGVTQTPRYLIKTRGQQVTLSCSPISGHRSVSWYQQTPGQGLQFLFEYFSETQRNKGNFPGRFSGRQFSNSRSEMNVSTLELGDSALYLCASSFRLAGAISSTDTQYFGPGTRLTVL.

J is TRBJ1-3 and V is TRBV4-3; TRBD1 might be the D (5 bases). The CDR3 has 15 residues. V lost 0 bases and J lost 9, with 15 bases in between. Germline V gene sequence: CDR1 LGHNA, CDR2 YSLEER. CDR3 bases: TGCGCCAGCAGCCAAGATCCCGACAGTCATCGCACCATATATTTT. It yields the protein CASSQDPDSHRTIYF.

The gene calls are TRBV28 and TRBJ1-1, with D unresolved. CDR1 MDHEN and CDR2 SYDVKM come from the germline V gene. The CDR3 spans 12 residues. Deletions cut 2 bases from V and 1 base from J, with 2 bases between. The CDR3 spells CASSLRNTEAFF. The CDR3 coding sequence is TGTGCCAGCAGTTTACGGAACACTGAAGCTTTCTTT.

J is TRBJ1-3 and V is TRBV11-1; no firm D call. This CDR3 spans 15 amino acids. Germline-derived CDR1 and CDR2 are SGHAT and FQDESV (reference sequence). The V end lost 2 bases, the J end lost 0 bases, and 8 bases lay between the germline ends. The CDR3 sequence is CASSLHRSSGNTIYF. The CDR3 DNA follows: TGTGCCAGCAGCTTACATCGCAGCTCTGGAAACACCATATATTTT.

J is TRBJ2-7 and V is TRBV28, with D maybe TRBD1 (5 bases). The V and J ends lost 6 bases and 7 bases respectively, with 10 bases between them. Germline loops: CDR1 MDHEN, CDR2 SYDVKM. The CDR3 consists of 11 residues. In DNA, the CDR3 is TGTGCCAGCAGCCTACCAGGGGAGCAGTACGTC. It encodes CASSLPGEQYV.

V usage is TRBV7-3 and J usage is TRBJ2-3, with 7 nucleotides matching TRBD2. The CDR3 extends over 16 amino acids. Germline V gene lookup returns CDR1 SGHTA and CDR2 FQGTGA. V was pared by 1 base and J by 2 bases, with 6 bases of the junction left unmatched. CDR3 residues: CASSLNPAGNTDTQYF. CDR3 DNA sequence: TGTGCCAGCAGCTTAAACCCAGCGGGGAACACAGATACGCAGTATTTT.

The rearrangement joins TRBV9 to TRBJ1-3; a weak D match, TRBD1 (6 bases). Germline V CDR1 and CDR2: SGDLS, YYNGEE. The CDR3 contains 16 residues. V lost 4 bases to trimming and J lost 4 bases, with 18 bases between them. CDR3 in DNA: TGTGCCAGCAGCCCCACGCCAGGGGCGCGGGGAAACACCATATATTTT. Residues: CASSPTPGARGNTIYF. The full variable domain, in which reference TRBV9 and TRBJ1-3 provide the parts outside the CDR3, is DSGVTQTPKHLITATGQRVTLRCSPRSGDLSVYWYQQSLDQGLQFLIQYYNGEERAKGNILERFSAQQFPDLHSELNLSSLELGDSALYFCASSPTPGARGNTIYFGEGSWLTVV.